This TCR beta chain was recovered during a study of blood T cell repertoires in COVID-19. V was clipped by 1 base and J by 0 bases, with 7 bases between them. In germline, CDR1 is MGHRA, CDR2 YSYEKL. The CDR3 loop spans 15 amino acids. Original methodology: Nucleated cell number was recorded as an estimate derived from reference gene primer amplification. Assay used: immunoSEQ multiplex PCR; TCRdb lists only in-frame clones, some missing. Clonal size and the V and J genes are those of that table, whereas D and trimming came from the DNA. Here the sample spans around 60,000 clones, 70% to 90% being singletons.

V gene TRBV4-1 combines with J gene TRBJ1-5, with a tentative D call TRBD1 (5 bases). The receptor's source is a man in his 70s with acute or convalescent COVID-19. The sample was peripheral blood. The CDR3 spells CASSQGQISNQPQHF. In DNA form, the CDR3 reads TGCGCCAGCAGCCAAGGACAGATTAGCAATCAGCCCCAGCATTTT.